These 6 T cell receptor beta chains were sequenced from one sample in a study of T cells in Graves' hyperthyroidism and ophthalmopathy. RNA transcripts yielded amplified TCR beta CDR3 regions. Initially, a first-round RT-PCR of the TCR CDR3 employed the HTBI primer set. TCRdb processed the multiplex PCR reads anew with MiXCR; each CDR3 protein has one entry. Of 300,000 to 400,000 distinct CDR3 sequences in the sample, 13% were seen once. The material sequenced was blood. These TCRs come from a woman between 18 and 30 years old with Graves' hyperthyroidism.

This clonotype was counted at least ten times. The CDR3 DNA sequence: TGCAGTGCCACCGAACGGGACAAATTGGTAACGGGGTCCGGGGAGCTGTTTTTT. Protein sequence: CSATERDKLVTGSGELFF. The chain recombines TRBV20-1 with TRBJ2-2; D possibly corresponds to TRBD1 (6 bases). The germline V and J ends were trimmed by 6 bases and 6 bases, with 29 bases remaining between them. Looked up from germline, CDR1 is DFQATT and CDR2 is SNEGSKA (reference sequence). The CDR3 covers 18 residues.

The CDR3 nucleotides read TGTGCCAGCAGCCAAGTTGGACGGCCCAATGGCTACACCTTC. It translates to CASSQVGRPNGYTF. The chain uses TRBV3-1 and TRBJ1-2; D gene uncertain. The CDR3 contains 14 residues. Trimming cost V 1 base and J 6 bases, with 12 bases left between them. Looked up from germline, CDR1 is LGHDT and CDR2 is YNNKEL (reference sequence).

This clonotype was counted ten times or more. V gene TRBV28 combines with J gene TRBJ1-4; no clear D. The CDR3 is made up of 20 amino acids. The germline CDR1 and CDR2 sequences are MDHEN and SYDVKM. V dropped 3 bases and J dropped 5 bases, with 28 bases sitting between them. The CDR3, as DNA: TGTGCCAGCAGTTTTGGACTAGGGAAACTTTCGAATCATGGGAATGAAAAACTGTTTTTT. It codes for CASSFGLGKLSNHGNEKLFF.

At least ten counts were recorded for this clonotype. At one boundary the junction diverges from the germline segment, which might be a read error. The chain couples TRBV15 to TRBJ1-5; D is unresolved. The CDR3 contains 16 residues. Germline V CDR1 and CDR2: LNHNV, YYDKDF (reference sequence). CDR3 region: CATSSLSGGGDQAQHF. DNA for the CDR3: TGTGCCACCAGCAGCCTCTCCGGAGGTGGGGATCAGGCCCAGCATTTT.

This clonotype occurred many times. The chain links TRBV27 to TRBJ2-1; maybe TRBD1 (5 bases). The CDR3 runs 16 residues. Germline assignment: CDR1 MNHEY and CDR2 SMNVEV (reference sequence). V dropped 2 bases and J dropped 5 bases, with 16 bases sitting between them. CDR3 region: CASSLVYYLGDNEQFF. The CDR3 DNA is TGTGCCAGCAGTTTAGTCTACTACCTAGGGGACAATGAGCAGTTCTTC.

This clonotype was detected many times. The J gene is TRBJ2-7, the V gene TRBV27; D not certain. Trimming removed 6 bases at V and 6 bases at J, with 18 bases between. Germline-derived CDR1 and CDR2 are MNHEY and SMNVEV (reference sequence). The CDR3 contains 14 residues. CDR3 DNA sequence: TGTGCCAGCAGCCAAGGCTTTAGTGTTTCCGAGCAGTACTTC. It codes for CASSQGFSVSEQYF.